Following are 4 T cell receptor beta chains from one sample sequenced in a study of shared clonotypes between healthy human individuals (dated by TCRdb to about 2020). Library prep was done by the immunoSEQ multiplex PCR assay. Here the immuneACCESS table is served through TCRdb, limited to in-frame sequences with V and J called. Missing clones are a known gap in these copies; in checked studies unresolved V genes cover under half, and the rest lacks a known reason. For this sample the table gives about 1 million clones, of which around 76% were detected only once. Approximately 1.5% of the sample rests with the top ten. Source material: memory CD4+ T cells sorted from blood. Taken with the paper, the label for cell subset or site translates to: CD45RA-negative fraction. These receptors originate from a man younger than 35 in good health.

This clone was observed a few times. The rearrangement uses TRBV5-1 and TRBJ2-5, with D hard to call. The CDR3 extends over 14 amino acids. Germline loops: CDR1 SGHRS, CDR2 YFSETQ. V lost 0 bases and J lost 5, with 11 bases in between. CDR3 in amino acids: CASSLGSGVETQYF. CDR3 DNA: TGCGCCAGCAGCTTGGGTTCTGGGGTGGAGACCCAGTACTTC.

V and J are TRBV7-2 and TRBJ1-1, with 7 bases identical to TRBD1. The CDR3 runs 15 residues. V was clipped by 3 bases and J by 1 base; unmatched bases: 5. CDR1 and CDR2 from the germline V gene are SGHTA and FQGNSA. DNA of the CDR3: TGTGCCAGCAGCTTGGAGGGGGCGGCGAACACTGAAGCTTTCTTT. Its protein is CASSLEGAANTEAFF.

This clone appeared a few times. This chain's CDR3 is CASRSSTAEAFF. The CDR3 nucleotides read TGTGCCAGTAGATCCAGTACGGCTGAAGCTTTCTTT. This sequence joins TRBV19 and TRBJ1-1; D uncertain. V was trimmed by 6 bases and J by 6 bases, leaving 11 bases between them. The CDR3 loop spans 12 amino acids. CDR1 and CDR2 from the germline V gene are LNHDA and SQIVND (reference sequence).

The CDR3 reads CASSSGGQETQYF. CDR3 sequence (DNA): TGCGCCAGCAGCTCAGGAGGACAAGAGACCCAGTACTTC. V gene TRBV4-1 combines with J gene TRBJ2-5; a possible D gene is TRBD2 (5 bases). The CDR3 runs 13 residues. With 5 bases removed from V and 2 bases from J, the gap between germline ends came to 9 bases. Germline CDR1 reads MGHRA; CDR2 reads YSYEKL.